This T cell receptor (beta chain) emerged from a study of beta chain features in type 1 diabetes. Turning to the study itself: Comparable age, gender and cell yields were observed in patients relative to healthy donors.

Trimming cost V 1 base and J 9 bases, with 10 bases left between them. The germline V gene encodes CDR1 SEHNR and CDR2 FQNEAQ (reference sequence). The CDR3 covers 13 residues. Every bit of the isolated RNA underwent reverse transcription, so sequencing read expressed TCRB transcripts. Clones were read by immunoSEQ multiplex PCR, and TCRdb kept only the in-frame ones, dropping some. The table includes some 15,000 clones, 69% detected once. This clone has only a few counts. Its target is unknown. Study outcomes and limitations: Among patients with Type 1 diabetes, TCRB CDR3s were moderately but significantly shorter in every one of the four CD4+ subsets.

The clonotype comes from a man between 25 and 39 years old with type 1 diabetes. The chain links TRBV7-9 to TRBJ2-1; TRBD2 might be the D (6 bases). What was sequenced was Tregs from blood. In DNA form, the CDR3 reads TGTGCCAGCAGCTTAGGGCTGGGGGGTGAGCAGTTCTTC. Translated: CASSLGLGGEQFF.